This T cell receptor (beta chain) was found in a study of blood T cell repertoires in COVID-19. Study-level background: Sites across the United States, Italy and Spain contributed samples from acute and convalescent COVID-19. PBMCs, B-cell-depleted T cells, or T cells provided the cDNA or gDNA that made up the material.

Germline CDR1 LNHNV, CDR2 YYDKDF (reference sequence). The CDR3 runs 16 residues. Trimming took 0 bases from V and 6 from J, leaving 15 bases between them. Original data processing: Amplification of reference gene primers provided the estimated nucleated cell counts. Produced via immunoSEQ multiplex PCR; TCRdb's table is partial and in-frame only. From that table come the V and J calls and clone size; the DNA was used to work out D and trimming. Here the sample spans approximately 400,000 clones, 81% being singletons. The chain is built from TRBV15 and TRBJ2-4, with D perhaps matching TRBD2 (5 bases). The sequence came from a human donor with acute or convalescent COVID-19. The donor label of this sample is uncertain. Input material: peripheral blood. DNA of the CDR3: TGTGCCACCAGCAGAGAGGGGAGCGGCAGGAGAAACATTCAGTACTTC. Its protein product is CATSREGSGRRNIQYF.